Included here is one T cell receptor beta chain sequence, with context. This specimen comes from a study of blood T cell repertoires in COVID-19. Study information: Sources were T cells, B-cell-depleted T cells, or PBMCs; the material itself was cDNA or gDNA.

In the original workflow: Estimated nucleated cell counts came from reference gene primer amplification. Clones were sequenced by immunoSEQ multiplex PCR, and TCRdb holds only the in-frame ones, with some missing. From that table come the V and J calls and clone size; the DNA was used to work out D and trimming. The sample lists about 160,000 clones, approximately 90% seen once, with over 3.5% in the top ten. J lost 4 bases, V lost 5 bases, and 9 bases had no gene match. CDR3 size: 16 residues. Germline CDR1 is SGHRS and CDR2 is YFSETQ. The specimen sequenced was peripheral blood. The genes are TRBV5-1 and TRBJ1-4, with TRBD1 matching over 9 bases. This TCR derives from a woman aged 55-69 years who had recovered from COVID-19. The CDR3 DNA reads TGCGCCAGCAGAAGAACTGGACAGGGGCGTAATGAAAAACTGTTTTTT. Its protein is CASRRTGQGRNEKLFF.